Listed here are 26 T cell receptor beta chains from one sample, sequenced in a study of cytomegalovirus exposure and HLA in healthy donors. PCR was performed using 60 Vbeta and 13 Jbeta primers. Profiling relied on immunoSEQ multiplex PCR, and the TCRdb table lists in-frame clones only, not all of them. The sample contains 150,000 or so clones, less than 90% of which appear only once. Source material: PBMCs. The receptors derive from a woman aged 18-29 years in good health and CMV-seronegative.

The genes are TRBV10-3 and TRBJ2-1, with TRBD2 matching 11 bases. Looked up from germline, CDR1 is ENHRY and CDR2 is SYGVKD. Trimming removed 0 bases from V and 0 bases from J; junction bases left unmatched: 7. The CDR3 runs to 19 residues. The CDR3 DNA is TGTGCCATCAGTGAGTCGACTGGGACTAGCGGAATCTCCTACAATGAGCAGTTCTTC. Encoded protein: CAISESTGTSGISYNEQFF.

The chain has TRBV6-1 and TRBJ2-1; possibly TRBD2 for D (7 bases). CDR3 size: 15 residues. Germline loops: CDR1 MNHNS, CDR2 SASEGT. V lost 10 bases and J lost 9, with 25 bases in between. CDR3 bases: TGTGCCACCACGGCCGGGTGGGGGGGCGAGGGTGAGCAGTTCTTC. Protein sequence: CATTAGWGGEGEQFF.

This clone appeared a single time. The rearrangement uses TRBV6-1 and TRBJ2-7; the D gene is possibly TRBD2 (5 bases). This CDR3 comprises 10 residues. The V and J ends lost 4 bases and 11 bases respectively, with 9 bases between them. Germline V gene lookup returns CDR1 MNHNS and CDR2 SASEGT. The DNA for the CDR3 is TGTGCCAGCAGTGGCTTGCGGGAGTACTTC. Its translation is CASSGLREYF.

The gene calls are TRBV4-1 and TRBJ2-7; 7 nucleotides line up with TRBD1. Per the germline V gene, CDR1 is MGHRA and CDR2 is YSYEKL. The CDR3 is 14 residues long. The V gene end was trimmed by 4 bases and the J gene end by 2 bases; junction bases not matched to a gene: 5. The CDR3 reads CASSPTGAPYEQYF. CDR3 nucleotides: TGCGCCAGCAGCCCTACAGGGGCCCCCTACGAGCAGTACTTC.

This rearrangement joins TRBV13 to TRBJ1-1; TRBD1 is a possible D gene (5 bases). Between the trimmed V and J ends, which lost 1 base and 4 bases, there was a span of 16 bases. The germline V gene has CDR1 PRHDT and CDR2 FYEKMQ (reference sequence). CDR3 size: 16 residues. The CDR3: CASSLEGHDSFTEAFF. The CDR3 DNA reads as TGTGCCAGCAGCTTAGAGGGGCACGACTCTTTCACTGAAGCTTTCTTT.

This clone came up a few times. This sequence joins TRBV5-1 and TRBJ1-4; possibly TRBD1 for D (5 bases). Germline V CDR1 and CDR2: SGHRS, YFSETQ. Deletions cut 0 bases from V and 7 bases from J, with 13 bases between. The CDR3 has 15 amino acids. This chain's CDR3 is CASSLAPVGGEKLFF. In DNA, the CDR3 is TGCGCCAGCAGCTTGGCGCCAGTGGGGGGTGAAAAACTGTTTTTT.

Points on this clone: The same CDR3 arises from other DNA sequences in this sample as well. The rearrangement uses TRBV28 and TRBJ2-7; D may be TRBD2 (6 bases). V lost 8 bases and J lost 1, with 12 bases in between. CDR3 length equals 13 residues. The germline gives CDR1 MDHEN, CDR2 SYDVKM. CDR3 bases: TGTGCCAGCGGGCGGGGCAGATCCTACGAGCAGTACTTC. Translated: CASGRGRSYEQYF.

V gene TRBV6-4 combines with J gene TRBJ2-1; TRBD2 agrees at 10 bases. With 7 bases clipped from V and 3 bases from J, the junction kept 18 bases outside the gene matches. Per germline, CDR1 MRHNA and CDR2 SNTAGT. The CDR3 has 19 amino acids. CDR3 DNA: TGTGCCAGCAAGTCGGTGGGGTGGGGAACTAGCGGGAACTACAATGAGCAGTTCTTC. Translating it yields CASKSVGWGTSGNYNEQFF.

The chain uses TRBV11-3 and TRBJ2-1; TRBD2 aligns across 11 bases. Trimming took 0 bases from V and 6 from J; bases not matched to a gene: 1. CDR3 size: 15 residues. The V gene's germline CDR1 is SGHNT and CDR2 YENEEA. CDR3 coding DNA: TGTGCCAGCAGCTTAGACGGGACTAGCGGCAATGAGCAGTTCTTC. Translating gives CASSLDGTSGNEQFF.

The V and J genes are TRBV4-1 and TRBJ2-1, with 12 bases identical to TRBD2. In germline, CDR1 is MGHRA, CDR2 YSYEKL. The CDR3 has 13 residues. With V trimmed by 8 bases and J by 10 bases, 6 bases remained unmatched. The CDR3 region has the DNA TGCGCCAGCCGGGGACTAGCGGGCACGGAGCAGTTCTTC. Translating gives CASRGLAGTEQFF.

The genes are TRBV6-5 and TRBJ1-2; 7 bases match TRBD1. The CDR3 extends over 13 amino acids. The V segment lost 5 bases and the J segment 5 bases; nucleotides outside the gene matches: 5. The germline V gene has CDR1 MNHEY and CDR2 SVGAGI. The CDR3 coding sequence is TGTGCCAGCAGTCCCAGACAGGGTTATGGCTACACCTTC. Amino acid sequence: CASSPRQGYGYTF.

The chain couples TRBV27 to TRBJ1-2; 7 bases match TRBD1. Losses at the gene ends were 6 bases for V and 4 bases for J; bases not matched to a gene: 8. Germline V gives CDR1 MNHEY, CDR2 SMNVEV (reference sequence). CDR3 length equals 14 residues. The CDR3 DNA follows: TGTGCCAGCAGCCGTGACAGGGCCGTCTATGGCTACACCTTC. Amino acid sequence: CASSRDRAVYGYTF.

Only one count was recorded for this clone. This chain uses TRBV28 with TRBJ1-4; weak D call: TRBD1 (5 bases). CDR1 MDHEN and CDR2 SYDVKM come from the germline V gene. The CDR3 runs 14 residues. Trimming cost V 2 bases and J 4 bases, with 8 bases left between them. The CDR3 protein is CASSLQQVNEKLFF. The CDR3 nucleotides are TGTGCCAGCAGTTTACAACAGGTTAATGAAAAACTGTTTTTT.

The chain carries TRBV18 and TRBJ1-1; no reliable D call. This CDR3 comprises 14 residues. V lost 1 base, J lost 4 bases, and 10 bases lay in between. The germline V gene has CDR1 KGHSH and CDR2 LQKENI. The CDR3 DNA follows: TGTGCCAGCTCACCACGGGGAGATGTCACTGAAGCTTTCTTT. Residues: CASSPRGDVTEAFF.

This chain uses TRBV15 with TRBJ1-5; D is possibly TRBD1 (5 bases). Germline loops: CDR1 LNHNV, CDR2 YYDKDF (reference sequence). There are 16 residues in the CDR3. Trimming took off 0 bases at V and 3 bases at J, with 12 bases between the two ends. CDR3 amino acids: CATSRDLDSVNQPQHF. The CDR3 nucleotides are TGTGCCACCAGCAGAGACCTTGACAGCGTCAATCAGCCCCAGCATTTT.

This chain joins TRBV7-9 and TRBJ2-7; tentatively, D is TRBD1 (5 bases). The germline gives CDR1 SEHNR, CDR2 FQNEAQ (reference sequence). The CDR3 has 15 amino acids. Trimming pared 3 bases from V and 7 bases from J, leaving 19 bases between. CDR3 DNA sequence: TGTGCCAGCAGCTTTCGAGACAGTCCCTTTGGGGAGCAGTACTTC. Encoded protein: CASSFRDSPFGEQYF.

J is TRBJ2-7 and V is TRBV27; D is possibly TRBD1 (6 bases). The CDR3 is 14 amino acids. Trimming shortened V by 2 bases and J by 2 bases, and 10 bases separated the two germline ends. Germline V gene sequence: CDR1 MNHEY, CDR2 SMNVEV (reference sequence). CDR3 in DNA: TGTGCCAGCAGTTTAGGGGGCCCCACCTACGAGCAGTACTTC. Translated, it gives CASSLGGPTYEQYF.

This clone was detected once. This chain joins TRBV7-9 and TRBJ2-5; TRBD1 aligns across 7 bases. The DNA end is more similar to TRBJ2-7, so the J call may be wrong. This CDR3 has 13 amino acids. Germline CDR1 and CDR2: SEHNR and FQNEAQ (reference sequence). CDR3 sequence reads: CASSPGQLYEQYF. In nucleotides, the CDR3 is TGTGCCAGCAGCCCGGGACAGCTCTACGAGCAGTACTTC.

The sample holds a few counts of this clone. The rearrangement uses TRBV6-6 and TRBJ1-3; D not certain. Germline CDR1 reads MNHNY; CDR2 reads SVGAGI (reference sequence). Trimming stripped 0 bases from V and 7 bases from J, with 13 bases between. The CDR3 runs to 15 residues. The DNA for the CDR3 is TGTGCCAGCAGTTACTCGACATCCCTTCTTAACACCATATATTTT. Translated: CASSYSTSLLNTIYF.

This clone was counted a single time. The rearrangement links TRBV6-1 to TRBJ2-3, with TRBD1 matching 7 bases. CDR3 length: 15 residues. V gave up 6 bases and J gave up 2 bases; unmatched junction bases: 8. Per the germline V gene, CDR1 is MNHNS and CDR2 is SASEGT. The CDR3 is CASSLRDRPTDTQYF. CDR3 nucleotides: TGTGCCAGCAGCCTCCGGGACAGACCCACAGATACGCAGTATTTT.

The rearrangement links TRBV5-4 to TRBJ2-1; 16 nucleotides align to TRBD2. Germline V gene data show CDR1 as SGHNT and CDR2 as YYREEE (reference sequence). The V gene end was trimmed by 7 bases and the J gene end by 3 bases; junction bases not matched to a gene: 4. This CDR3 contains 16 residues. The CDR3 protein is CASAGLAGGLYNEQFF. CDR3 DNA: TGTGCCAGCGCGGGACTAGCGGGGGGGCTCTACAATGAGCAGTTCTTC.

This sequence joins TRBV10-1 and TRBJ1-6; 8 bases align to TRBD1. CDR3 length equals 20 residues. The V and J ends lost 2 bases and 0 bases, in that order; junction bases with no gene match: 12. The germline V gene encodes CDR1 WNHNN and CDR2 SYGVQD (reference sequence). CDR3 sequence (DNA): TGCGCCAGCAGTGAGAAACAGGGGGAAGCCGAAAGCTCCTATAATTCACCCCTCCACTTT. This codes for CASSEKQGEAESSYNSPLHF.

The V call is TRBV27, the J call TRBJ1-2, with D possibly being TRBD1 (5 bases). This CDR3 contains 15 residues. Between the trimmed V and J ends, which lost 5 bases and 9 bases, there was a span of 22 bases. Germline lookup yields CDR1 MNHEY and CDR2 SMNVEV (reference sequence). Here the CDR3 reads CASSPPVGAVCCYTF. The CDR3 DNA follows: TGTGCCAGCAGTCCCCCGGTTGGGGCGGTTTGTTGCTACACCTTC.

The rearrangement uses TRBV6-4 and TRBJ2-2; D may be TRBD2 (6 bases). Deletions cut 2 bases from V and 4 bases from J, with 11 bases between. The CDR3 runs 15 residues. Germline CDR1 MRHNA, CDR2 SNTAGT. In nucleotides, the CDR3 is TGTGCCAGCAGTGACCTGGAGGGGAGCACCGGGGAGCTGTTTTTT. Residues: CASSDLEGSTGELFF.

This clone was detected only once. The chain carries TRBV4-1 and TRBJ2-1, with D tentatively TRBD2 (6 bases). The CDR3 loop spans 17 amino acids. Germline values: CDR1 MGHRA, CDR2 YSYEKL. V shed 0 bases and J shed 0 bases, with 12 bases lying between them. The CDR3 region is CASSQDGAGTSYNEQFF. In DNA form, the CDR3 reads TGCGCCAGCAGCCAAGATGGGGCGGGGACCTCCTACAATGAGCAGTTCTTC.

This CDR3 reads CASSESGSYNSPLHF. In DNA, the CDR3 is TGTGCCAGCAGTGAGTCGGGATCCTATAATTCACCCCTCCACTTT. The V call is TRBV2, the J call TRBJ1-6; D remains ambiguous. The V end was cut by 3 bases, the J end by 1 base, with 7 bases between. From germline, CDR1 is SNHLY and CDR2 FYNNEI. This CDR3 comprises 15 residues.